One sample yielded the 25 T cell receptor beta chains listed below, sequenced in a study of beta chain features in type 1 diabetes. Reverse transcribing all isolated RNA meant expressed TCRB transcripts were sequenced. TCRdb's table, derived via immunoSEQ multiplex PCR, lists solely in-frame clones and lacks some. The repertoire consists of 500,000 to 850,000 clones, with roughly an eighth occurring once and the leading ten covering 0.035% to 0.045%. Study-wide findings and caveats: Across all four CD4+ subsets, people with type 1 diabetes showed modestly shorter TCRB CDR3s.

No antigens are known for them. Sequencing input: naive CD4+ T cells from blood. These receptors all come from a man aged 18 to 30 with type 1 diabetes.

This clone was seen more than once but under ten times. The chain recombines TRBV7-2 with TRBJ2-7; either TRBD1 or TRBD2 may fit D (5 bases each). Germline V gene lookup returns CDR1 SGHTA and CDR2 FQGNSA. The V end was cut by 0 bases, the J end by 3 bases, with 12 bases between. The CDR3 is made up of 15 amino acids. Here the CDR3 reads CASSLAGVGSYEQYF. CDR3 coding DNA: TGTGCCAGCAGCTTAGCGGGGGTGGGTAGCTACGAGCAGTACTTC. Full variable domain (rest looked up from reference TRBV7-2 and TRBJ2-7): GAGVSQSPSNKVTEKGKDVELRCDPISGHTALYWYRQSLGQGLEFLIYFQGNSAPDKSGLPSDRFSAERTGGSVSTLTIQRTQQEDSAVYLCASSLAGVGSYEQYFGPGTRLTVT.

This clone was observed a few times. The V call is TRBV5-1, the J call TRBJ1-2, with D possibly matching TRBD1 (6 bases). The CDR3 consists of 14 residues. The V gene's germline CDR1 is SGHRS and CDR2 YFSETQ. Deletions cut 0 bases from V and 3 bases from J, with 9 bases between. The CDR3 DNA reads as TGCGCCAGCAGCTTGGCGCCAGGGGACTATGGCTACACCTTC. Translating gives CASSLAPGDYGYTF.

V and J are TRBV5-1 and TRBJ2-1; 9 bases are shared with TRBD2. The length of the CDR3 is 19 residues. The V and J ends lost 0 bases and 8 bases, in that order; junction bases with no gene match: 18. Germline V gives CDR1 SGHRS, CDR2 YFSETQ. The CDR3 sequence: CASSLVGSLAGASGYEQFF. The DNA for the CDR3 is TGCGCCAGCAGCTTGGTGGGCAGTTTAGCGGGAGCTTCCGGTTATGAGCAGTTCTTC.

This clone was seen a few times. The V and J genes are TRBV4-1 and TRBJ1-5; no reliable D call. This CDR3 spans 15 amino acids. Per germline, CDR1 MGHRA and CDR2 YSYEKL. With 1 base removed from V and 3 bases from J, the gap between germline ends came to 10 bases. CDR3 residues: CASSQVPATNQPQHF. CDR3 bases: TGCGCCAGCAGCCAAGTCCCGGCGACCAATCAGCCCCAGCATTTT.

The chain recombines TRBV11-2 with TRBJ1-6; D is uncertain. This CDR3 is 12 amino acids long. The germline gives CDR1 SGHAT, CDR2 FQNNGV. Trimming removed 6 bases from V and 10 bases from J, with 10 bases in between. The CDR3 protein is CASRLAESPLHF. The DNA of the CDR3 is TGTGCCAGCAGACTAGCTGAATCACCCCTCCACTTT. The variable domain in full, completed from reference TRBV11-2 and TRBJ1-6, reads EAGVAQSPRYKIIEKRQSVAFWCNPISGHATLYWYQQILGQGPKLLIQFQNNGVVDDSQLPKDRFSAERLKGVDSTLKIQPAKLEDSAVYLCASRLAESPLHFGNGTRLTVT.

This clone was observed a few times. The CDR3 sequence: CSVEGPEGLQFF. The CDR3, as DNA: TGCAGCGTTGAAGGACCCGAGGGCCTGCAGTTCTTC. The chain is built from TRBV29-1 and TRBJ2-1, with TRBD2 as a possible D gene (5 bases). Per the germline V gene, CDR1 is SQVTM and CDR2 is ANQGSEA. The germline V and J ends were trimmed by 1 base and 12 bases, with 13 bases remaining between them. This CDR3 is built from 12 residues.

The genes are TRBV20-1 and TRBJ1-5; unclear D gene. The CDR3 is 10 residues long. Trimming took 4 bases from V and 11 from J, leaving 9 bases between them. Germline V gene data show CDR1 as DFQATT and CDR2 as SNEGSKA (reference sequence). DNA for the CDR3: TGCAGTGCTACCTTTCGGGCCCAGCATTTT. It is translated as CSATFRAQHF.

The rearrangement joins TRBV7-8 to TRBJ2-5; 8 bases fit TRBD1. V shed 5 bases, J shed 5 bases, and the junction held 7 bases outside the gene matches. CDR1 and CDR2 (germline): SGHVS, FQNEAQ. CDR3 length: 14 residues. In nucleotides, the CDR3 is TGTGCCAGCAGCCCGAGGACAGGGTGGGAGACCCAGTACTTC. This codes for CASSPRTGWETQYF.

The table lists this clone with a few counts. The same CDR3 can be traced to other DNA sequences in this sample. The CDR3 region has the DNA TGTGCCAGTAGACTAGCGGGCGTTAAAGAGACCCAGTACTTC. Its translation is CASRLAGVKETQYF. The chain carries TRBV28 and TRBJ2-5; 10 nucleotides agree with TRBD2. This CDR3 spans 14 amino acids. V lost 9 bases, J lost 3 bases, and 7 bases stayed unmatched. Germline CDR1 and CDR2: MDHEN and SYDVKM. The entire variable domain, with the rest obtained from reference TRBV28 and TRBJ2-5, is as follows: DVKVTQSSRYLVKRTGEKVFLECVQDMDHENMFWYRQDPGLGLRLIYFSYDVKMKEKGDIPEGYSVSREKKERFSLILESASTNQTSMYLCASRLAGVKETQYFGPGTRLLVL.

V usage is TRBV5-1 and J usage is TRBJ1-2; no firm D call. Per the germline V gene, CDR1 is SGHRS and CDR2 is YFSETQ. The CDR3 spans 12 residues. The V and J ends lost 1 base and 6 bases respectively, with 7 bases between them. In nucleotides, the CDR3 is TGCGCCAGCAGCTTGAACCAGGATGGCTACACCTTC. Residues: CASSLNQDGYTF.

V usage is TRBV9 and J usage is TRBJ2-1, with D perhaps TRBD1 (6 bases). V was clipped by 3 bases and J by 4 bases, with 11 bases between them. From germline, CDR1 is SGDLS and CDR2 YYNGEE. This CDR3 region has 14 residues. The CDR3 DNA follows: TGTGCCAGCAGCGAGACAGGTATTTACAATGAGCAGTTCTTC. Protein: CASSETGIYNEQFF. The full variable domain, with the rest looked up from reference TRBV9 and TRBJ2-1, is DSGVTQTPKHLITATGQRVTLRCSPRSGDLSVYWYQQSLDQGLQFLIQYYNGEERAKGNILERFSAQQFPDLHSELNLSSLELGDSALYFCASSETGIYNEQFFGPGTRLTVL.

In the case of this clone: Other DNA sequences in the same sample also yield this CDR3. This chain joins TRBV2 and TRBJ2-3; 7 nucleotides match TRBD1. The V and J ends lost 5 bases and 1 base, in that order; junction bases with no gene match: 3. CDR3 size: 14 residues. Germline V CDR1 and CDR2: SNHLY, FYNNEI. CDR3 region: CASSRDSRTDTQYF. The CDR3 coding sequence is TGTGCCAGCAGTCGGGACAGCCGCACAGATACGCAGTATTTT.

The chain links TRBV5-1 to TRBJ2-3; 7 bases line up with TRBD2. The CDR3 is 14 residues long. V was clipped by 7 bases and J by 2 bases; unmatched bases: 7. Germline CDR1 SGHRS, CDR2 YFSETQ. The CDR3 bases are TGCGCCAGCCGCTACGAGCGGGACACAGATACGCAGTATTTT. Amino acids: CASRYERDTDTQYF. Full variable domain (missing parts from reference TRBV5-1 and TRBJ2-3): KAGVTQTPRYLIKTRGQQVTLSCSPISGHRSVSWYQQTPGQGLQFLFEYFSETQRNKGNFPGRFSGRQFSNSRSEMNVSTLELGDSALYLCASRYERDTDTQYFGPGTRLTVL.

This clone has only a few counts. The rearrangement joins TRBV28 to TRBJ2-7; 8 bases are a match to TRBD2. This CDR3 contains 14 residues. V lost 6 bases to trimming and J lost 6 bases; unmatched junction nucleotides: 10. CDR1 is MDHEN, CDR2 SYDVKM, per germline. The CDR3 bases are TGTGCCAGCAGCATCCGGGGGGGAGCCACCGAGCAGTACTTC. Translated: CASSIRGGATEQYF.

This clone has more than one count but fewer than ten. The chain carries TRBV5-4 and TRBJ1-2, with TRBD1 identical over 7 bases. This CDR3 comprises 13 residues. The V and J ends lost 3 bases and 5 bases, in that order; junction bases with no gene match: 4. Looked up from germline, CDR1 is SGHNT and CDR2 is YYREEE (reference sequence). Here the CDR3 reads CASSYDRAYGYTF. As DNA, the CDR3 is TGTGCCAGCAGCTACGACAGGGCTTATGGCTACACCTTC.

This clone was observed a handful of times. This rearrangement joins TRBV7-2 to TRBJ2-1; TRBD2 aligns across 13 bases. Germline V gene lookup returns CDR1 SGHTA and CDR2 FQGNSA. The CDR3 contains 14 residues. The V segment lost 5 bases and the J segment 12 bases; nucleotides outside the gene matches: 7. The CDR3 loop is CASSLGLAGVVQFF. The CDR3 coding sequence is TGTGCCAGCAGCCTCGGACTAGCGGGAGTGGTGCAGTTCTTC.

The chain carries TRBV7-9 and TRBJ2-7; D unclear. The CDR3 consists of 15 residues. The V gene's germline CDR1 is SEHNR and CDR2 FQNEAQ (reference sequence). Trimming stripped 2 bases from V and 0 bases from J, with 11 bases between. CDR3 residues: CASSLFDGLSYEQYF. CDR3 DNA: TGTGCCAGCAGCTTATTCGACGGCCTCTCCTACGAGCAGTACTTC.

This clone occurred a few times. The chain carries TRBV14 and TRBJ1-6; D remains ambiguous. CDR1 and CDR2 from the germline V gene are SGHDN and FVKESK. CDR3 length: 14 amino acids. Trimming shortened V by 4 bases and J by 4 bases, and 8 bases separated the two germline ends. CDR3 in DNA: TGTGCCAGCAGCCTTACAGTGTATAATTCACCCCTCCACTTT. It is translated as CASSLTVYNSPLHF.

This clone was seen only a few times. The V gene is TRBV11-2, the J gene TRBJ2-1; perhaps TRBD2 as D (5 bases). Trimming left V 7 bases short and J 0 bases short, with 13 bases between. CDR3 length equals 15 residues. Germline loops: CDR1 SGHAT, CDR2 FQNNGV. The CDR3 loop is CASTLGSVSYNEQFF. CDR3 coding DNA: TGTGCCAGCACCTTGGGGAGTGTCTCCTACAATGAGCAGTTCTTC.

This clone has only a few counts. The rearrangement links TRBV5-1 to TRBJ2-2; D unclear. Germline V gene lookup returns CDR1 SGHRS and CDR2 YFSETQ. Trimming left V 0 bases short and J 6 bases short, with 9 bases between. The CDR3 covers 14 residues. The CDR3 protein is CASSLVDVSGELFF. The CDR3 DNA reads TGCGCCAGCAGCTTGGTGGACGTCTCCGGGGAGCTGTTTTTT.

In its sample, this clone was seen a few times. The chain combines TRBV30 with TRBJ1-2; D remains unclear. Looked up from germline, CDR1 is GTSNPN and CDR2 is SVGIG (reference sequence). Trimming removed 5 bases at V and 3 bases at J, with 10 bases between. This CDR3 contains 12 residues. CDR3 residues: CAWLPGHYGYTF. Here the CDR3 DNA reads TGTGCCTGGTTACCAGGCCACTATGGCTACACCTTC. Complete variable domain (other parts from reference TRBV30 and TRBJ1-2): SQTIHQWPATLVQPVGSPLSLECTVEGTSNPNLYWYRQAAGRGLQLLFYSVGIGQISSEVPQNLSASRPQDRQFILSSKKLLLSDSGFYLCAWLPGHYGYTFGSGTRLTVV.

This clone has just a few counts. The genes are TRBV2 and TRBJ2-1, with D possibly being TRBD1 (5 bases). Trimming cost V 8 bases and J 10 bases, with 18 bases left between them. Germline V gives CDR1 SNHLY, CDR2 FYNNEI. The CDR3 consists of 13 residues. CDR3 amino acids: CASPQAFRAEQFF. The CDR3 DNA reads TGTGCCAGCCCCCAGGCGTTCAGGGCGGAGCAGTTCTTC. The whole variable domain, remainder taken from reference TRBV2 and TRBJ2-1, is EPEVTQTPSHQVTQMGQEVILRCVPISNHLYFYWYRQILGQKVEFLVSFYNNEISEKSEIFDDQFSVERPDGSNFTLKIRSTKLEDSAMYFCASPQAFRAEQFFGPGTRLTVL.

This clone has a handful of counts. The chain uses TRBV10-3 and TRBJ1-3; D is perhaps TRBD1 (5 bases). This CDR3 comprises 14 residues. Looked up from germline, CDR1 is ENHRY and CDR2 is SYGVKD. V dropped 7 bases and J dropped 2 bases, with 12 bases sitting between them. The CDR3 protein is CAITQGAAGNTIYF. For the CDR3, the DNA is TGTGCCATCACCCAAGGGGCTGCTGGAAACACCATATATTTT.

This chain connects TRBV29-1 to TRBJ2-2; perhaps TRBD1 as D (6 bases). CDR3 length equals 16 residues. Germline-derived CDR1 and CDR2 are SQVTM and ANQGSEA. Trimming shortened V by 2 bases and J by 1 base, and 14 bases separated the two germline ends. The CDR3 DNA sequence: TGCAGCGTTGAAAGGATAGACAGGATGAACACCGGGGAGCTGTTTTTT. Its protein product is CSVERIDRMNTGELFF.

In this sample, this clone turned up a few times. This chain joins TRBV6-1 and TRBJ2-7; the D is unclear. CDR1 is MNHNS, CDR2 SASEGT, per germline. The CDR3 consists of 13 residues. V lost 4 bases to trimming and J lost 1 base, with 8 bases between them. The CDR3 reads CASSGIGSYEQYF. The CDR3 nucleotides read TGTGCCAGCAGTGGAATAGGTTCCTACGAGCAGTACTTC.